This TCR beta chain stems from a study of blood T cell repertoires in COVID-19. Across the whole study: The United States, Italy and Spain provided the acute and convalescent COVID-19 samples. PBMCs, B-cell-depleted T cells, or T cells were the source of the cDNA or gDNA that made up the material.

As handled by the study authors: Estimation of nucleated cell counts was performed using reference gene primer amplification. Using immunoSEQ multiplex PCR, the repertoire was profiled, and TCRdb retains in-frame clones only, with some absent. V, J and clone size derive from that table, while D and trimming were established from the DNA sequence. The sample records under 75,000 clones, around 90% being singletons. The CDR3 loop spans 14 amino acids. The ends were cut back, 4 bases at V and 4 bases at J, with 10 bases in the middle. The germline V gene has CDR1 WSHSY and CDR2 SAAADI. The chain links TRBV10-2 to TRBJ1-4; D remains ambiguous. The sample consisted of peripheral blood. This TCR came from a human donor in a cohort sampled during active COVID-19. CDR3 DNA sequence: TGCGCCAGCAGTGTTTACAGAGTTAATGAAAAACTGTTTTTT. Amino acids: CASSVYRVNEKLFF.